The entry that follows covers one TCR beta chain sequence. TCRdb redid the calling of the RT-PCR reads with MiXCR, one entry per CDR3 protein. The table lists more than 550,000 distinct CDR3 sequences, about 14% of them singletons. From germline, CDR1 is SGDLS and CDR2 YYNGEE. The CDR3 length is 16 residues. Trimming cost V 2 bases and J 3 bases, with 15 bases left between them. The origin of this receptor is a female donor in good health, serving as a healthy control. The chain joins TRBV9 to TRBJ2-1, with D possibly being TRBD1 (6 bases). Material for sequencing was memory CD4+ T cells from blood. CDR3 region: CASSVTDSTDYNEQFF. The CDR3 region has the DNA TGTGCCAGCAGCGTGACGGACAGCACGGACTACAATGAGCAGTTCTTC.